This TCR beta chain derives from a study of molecular identifiers for immune sequencing clone quantification. This clonotype was picked up many times. Its antigen is not known. Libraries from naive CD8 cells were generated from approximately 20,000 to 1,000,000 sorted cells (with 10%, 30% or 50% RNA). Based on a CD8+CD4-CCR7+CD45RA+ profile, naive CD8 T cells were sorted. Findings of the study overall: More than 850,000 naive cells reportedly did not prevent detection of spiked Jurkat TCR RNA from one cell.

Making the bulk TCR libraries relied on previously described methods and listed TCR primers. MiXCR, run by TCRdb on the PCR reads, gives a single entry per CDR3 protein. The sample lists roughly 90,000 distinct CDR3 sequences, around 20% occurring once. Sequencing used naive CD8+ T cells from blood, with Jurkat cell RNA spiked in. Subset defined: FACS-sorted CD8+CD4-CCR7+CD45RA+ naive T cells. The sequence derives from a human donor in good health. Some libraries in this study had Jurkat cell RNA spiked in.

The CDR3, as DNA: TGTGCCAGCGCTGGCGGGACAGGCAACTACGAGCAGTACTTC. Protein sequence: CASAGGTGNYEQYF. The V call is TRBV6-5, the J call TRBJ2-7, with 8 bases matching TRBD1. CDR3 size: 14 residues. The junction had 9 bases not matched to a gene; V was cut back by 8 bases and J by 3 bases. Germline CDR1 MNHEY, CDR2 SVGAGI.